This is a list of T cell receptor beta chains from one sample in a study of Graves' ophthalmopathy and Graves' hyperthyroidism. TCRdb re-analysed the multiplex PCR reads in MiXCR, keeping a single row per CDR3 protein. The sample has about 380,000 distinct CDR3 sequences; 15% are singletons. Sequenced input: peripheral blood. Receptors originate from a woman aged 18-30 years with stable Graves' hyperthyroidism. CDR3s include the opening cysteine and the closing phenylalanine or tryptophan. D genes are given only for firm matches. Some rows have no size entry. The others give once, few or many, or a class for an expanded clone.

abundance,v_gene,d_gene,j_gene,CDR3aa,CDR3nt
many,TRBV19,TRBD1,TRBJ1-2,CASSHGWDRKDYGYTF,TGTGCCAGTTCTCACGGTTGGGACAGGAAAGACTATGGCTACACCTTC
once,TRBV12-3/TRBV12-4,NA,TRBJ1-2,CASSLGVITGDGYTF,TGTGCCAGCAGCTTAGGGGTGATAACGGGCGATGGCTACACCTTC
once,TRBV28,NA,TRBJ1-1,CASMTGTEAFF,TGTGCCAGCATGACGGGGACTGAAGCTTTCTTT
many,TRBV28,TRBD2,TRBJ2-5,CASSLPAGGAETQYF,TGTGCCAGCAGTCTCCCGGCGGGGGGGGCGGAGACCCAGTACTTC
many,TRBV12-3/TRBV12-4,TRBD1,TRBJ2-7,CASSGQGRVYEQYF,TGTGCCAGCAGTGGACAGGGTAGGGTCTACGAGCAGTACTTC
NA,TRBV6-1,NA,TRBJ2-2,CASSEWGERTGELFF,TGTGCCAGCAGTGAATGGGGGGAACGCACCGGGGAGCTGTTTTTT
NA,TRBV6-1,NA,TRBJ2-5,CASGRARRETQYF,TGTGCCAGCGGTAGGGCTAGACGCGAGACCCAGTACTTC
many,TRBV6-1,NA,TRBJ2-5,CASSEWATGWETQYF,TGTGCCAGCAGTGAATGGGCAACAGGTTGGGAGACCCAGTACTTC
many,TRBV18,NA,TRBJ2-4,CASSPPGRVKNIQYF,TGTGCCAGCTCACCACCGGGGCGGGTCAAAAACATTCAGTACTTC
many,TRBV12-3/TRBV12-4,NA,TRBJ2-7,CASRKGPLYEQYF,TGTGCCAGCAGGAAGGGACCGCTCTACGAGCAGTACTTC
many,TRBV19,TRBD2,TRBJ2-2,CASRTGTRDTGELFF,TGTGCCAGTAGGACCGGGACTAGGGACACCGGGGAGCTGTTTTTT
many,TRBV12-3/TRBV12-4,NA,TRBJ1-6,CASSFRGSSPLHF,TGTGCCAGCAGTTTTCGGGGGTCGTCACCCCTCCACTTT
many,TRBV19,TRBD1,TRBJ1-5,CASSTLSRTGGNQPQHF,TGTGCCAGTAGTACCCTATCCCGGACAGGTGGTAATCAGCCCCAGCATTTT
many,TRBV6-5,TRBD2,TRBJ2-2,CASSTRSFTGTSGFDTGELFF,TGTGCCAGCAGTACCAGATCGTTTACCGGGACTAGCGGGTTTGACACCGGGGAGCTGTTTTTT
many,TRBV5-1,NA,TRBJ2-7,CASSVGWGDEQYF,TGCGCCAGCAGTGTGGGGTGGGGTGACGAGCAGTACTTC
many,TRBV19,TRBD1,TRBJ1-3,CATNPGGAGNTIYF,TGTGCCACCAACCCAGGGGGGGCTGGAAACACCATATATTTT
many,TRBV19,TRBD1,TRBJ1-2,CASSLRGQGNVGYTF,TGTGCCAGTAGTCTCCGCGGACAGGGGAACGTTGGCTACACCTTC
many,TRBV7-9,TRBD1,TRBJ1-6,CASSSGTGGALHF,TGTGCCAGCAGCTCGGGGACAGGTGGGGCCCTCCACTTT
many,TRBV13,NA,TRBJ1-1,CASSLGSGPGTEAFF,TGTGCCAGCAGCTTAGGGTCAGGGCCGGGGACTGAAGCTTTCTTT
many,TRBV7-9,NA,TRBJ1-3,CASSLGGGAANTIYF,TGTGCCAGCAGCTTAGGGGGTGGGGCCGCAAACACCATATATTTT
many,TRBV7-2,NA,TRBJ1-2,CASSLGWAEVGYTF,TGTGCCAGCAGCCTAGGGTGGGCAGAGGTTGGCTACACCTTC
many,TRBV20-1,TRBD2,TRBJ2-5,CSATNPGLAMETQYF,TGCAGTGCTACGAACCCGGGACTAGCAATGGAGACCCAGTACTTC
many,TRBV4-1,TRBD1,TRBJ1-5,CASSLLPGQSNQPQHF,TGCGCCAGCAGCCTCTTGCCGGGACAGAGCAATCAGCCCCAGCATTTT
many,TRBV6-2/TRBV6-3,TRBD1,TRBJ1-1,CASSHPRFRDRGTEAFF,TGTGCCAGCAGCCATCCGAGGTTCCGGGACAGGGGCACTGAAGCTTTCTTT
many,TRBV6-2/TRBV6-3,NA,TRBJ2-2,CASRRGTAGNTGELFF,TGTGCCAGCAGAAGGGGTACAGCGGGGAACACCGGGGAGCTGTTTTTT
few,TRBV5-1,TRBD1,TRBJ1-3,CASSWDSPHLSGNTIYF,TGCGCCAGCAGCTGGGACAGTCCCCATCTCTCTGGAAACACCATATATTTT
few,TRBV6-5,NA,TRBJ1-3,CASSFLGDSSGNTIYF,TGTGCCAGCAGTTTTTTAGGAGATTCCTCTGGAAACACCATATATTTT
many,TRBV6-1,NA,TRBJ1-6,CATRGESYNSPLHF,TGTGCCACCAGGGGAGAGAGTTATAATTCACCCCTCCACTTT
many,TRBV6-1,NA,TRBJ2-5,CASSSKKETQYF,TGTGCCAGCAGTTCGAAGAAAGAGACCCAGTACTTC
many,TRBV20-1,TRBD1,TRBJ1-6,CSAKGQGISPLHF,TGCAGTGCTAAGGGACAGGGGATTTCACCCCTCCACTTT
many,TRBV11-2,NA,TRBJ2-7,CASSFTSGNHEQYF,TGTGCCAGCAGCTTTACGTCAGGAAACCACGAGCAGTACTTC
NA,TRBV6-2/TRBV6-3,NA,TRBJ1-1,CASSYLQESPREAFF,TGTGCCAGCAGTTACCTCCAGGAGAGTCCCAGGGAAGCTTTCTTT
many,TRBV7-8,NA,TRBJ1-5,CASSSGDFSNQPQHF,TGTGCCAGCAGCTCTGGAGACTTTAGCAATCAGCCCCAGCATTTT
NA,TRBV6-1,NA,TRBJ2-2,CASSEEGVWGIAGELFF,TGTGCCAGCAGTGAAGAAGGTGTCTGGGGTATTGCCGGGGAGCTGTTTTTT
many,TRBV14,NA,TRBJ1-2,CASSPRARANYGYTF,TGTGCCAGCAGCCCGCGGGCCCGAGCTAACTATGGCTACACCTTC
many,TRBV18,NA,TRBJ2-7,CASSPEGTPREQYF,TGTGCCAGCTCACCAGAGGGGACCCCTCGTGAGCAGTACTTC
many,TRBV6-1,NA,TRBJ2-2,CASLGAGELFF,TGTGCCAGCCTAGGGGCCGGGGAGCTGTTTTTT
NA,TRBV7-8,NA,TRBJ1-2,CASSLGGSVNYGYTF,TGTGCCAGCAGCTTGGGGGGTTCCGTTAACTATGGCTACACCTTC
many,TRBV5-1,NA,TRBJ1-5,CASSQSGGQPQHF,TGCGCCAGCAGCCAGTCGGGTGGGCAGCCCCAGCATTTT
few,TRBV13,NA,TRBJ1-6,CASSQIRGSSYNSPLHF,TGTGCCAGCAGCCAGATTCGGGGAAGCTCCTATAATTCACCCCTCCACTTT
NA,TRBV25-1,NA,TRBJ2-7,CASSVRGTRSYEQYF,TGTGCCAGCAGTGTTAGGGGCACCCGCTCCTACGAGCAGTACTTC
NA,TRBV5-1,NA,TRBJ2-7,CASRANPRIYEQYF,TGCGCCAGCAGAGCTAACCCCCGGATCTACGAGCAGTACTTC
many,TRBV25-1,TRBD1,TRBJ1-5,CASSKTGANQPQHF,TGTGCCAGCAGCAAAACAGGGGCCAATCAGCCCCAGCATTTT
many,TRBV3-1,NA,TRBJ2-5,CASSHGGGSGGRWTQYF,TGTGCCAGCAGCCATGGCGGCGGATCGGGGGGCCGTTGGACCCAGTACTTC
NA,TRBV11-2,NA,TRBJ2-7,CASSLDHSSYEQYF,TGTGCCAGCAGCTTAGATCACAGCTCCTACGAGCAGTACTTC
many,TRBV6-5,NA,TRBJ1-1,CASSYPPSGGATTEAFF,TGTGCCAGCAGTTACCCACCTTCGGGAGGGGCGACGACTGAAGCTTTCTTT
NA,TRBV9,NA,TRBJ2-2,CASNDPTSYTGELFF,TGTGCCAGCAACGACCCGACTTCCTACACCGGGGAGCTGTTTTTT
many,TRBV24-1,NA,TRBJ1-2,CATSPDGGGNYGYTF,TGTGCCACCAGCCCGGACGGGGGGGGTAACTATGGCTACACCTTC
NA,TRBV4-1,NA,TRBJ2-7,CASGDGYEQYF,TGCGCCAGCGGGGACGGATACGAGCAGTACTTC
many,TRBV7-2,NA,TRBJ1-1,CASSGGGNRKTEAFF,TGTGCCAGCAGCGGGGGGGGAAATCGGAAGACTGAAGCTTTCTTT
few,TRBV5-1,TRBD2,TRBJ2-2,CASSLTSGVNTGELFF,TGCGCCAGCAGCTTAACTAGCGGGGTGAACACCGGGGAGCTGTTTTTT
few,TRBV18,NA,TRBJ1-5,CASSRSYSNQPQHF,TGTGCCAGCTCACGTAGCTATAGCAATCAGCCCCAGCATTTT
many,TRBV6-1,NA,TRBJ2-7,CASSGRQVYEQYF,TGTGCCAGCAGTGGCCGACAAGTCTACGAGCAGTACTTC
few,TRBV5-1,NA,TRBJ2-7,CASSLATADCEQYF,TGCGCCAGCAGCTTGGCAACAGCAGACTGCGAGCAGTACTTC